This TCR beta chain originates from a study of T cell changes during pregnancy in multiple sclerosis. Libraries were prepared by immunoSEQ multiplex PCR; TCRdb keeps only in-frame clonotypes and omits some of them. The sample consists of some 110,000 clones, approximately 90% of them appearing once. Germline V lookup: CDR1 SGHRS, CDR2 YFSETQ. V lost 4 bases, J lost 5 bases, and 12 bases stayed unmatched. The CDR3 totals 15 residues. This specimen consisted of peripheral blood, obtained after pregnancy. V gene TRBV5-1 combines with J gene TRBJ2-7, with 7 bases matching TRBD2. This clonotype was obtained from a female donor with multiple sclerosis, enrolled in a pregnancy study. CDR3 bases: TGCGCCAGCAGCCCCCGACTAGCCCCAGGAAACGAGCAGTACTTC. Protein product: CASSPRLAPGNEQYF.